This T cell receptor beta chain is drawn from a study of T cell repertoires in cytomegalovirus infection. Study overall: Evidence of both CMV infection and a matching HLA type came from public TCR beta signatures.

Per germline, CDR1 SGHVS and CDR2 FNYEAQ. Between the trimmed V and J ends, which lost 2 bases and 0 bases, there was a span of 11 bases. The CDR3 is 16 amino acids. This clonotype has at least ten counts. The target antigen is unknown. TCRdb fed the reads into MiXCR, producing one record per CDR3 protein. The table records some 920,000 distinct CDR3 sequences, more than 25% of them present only once. Study-wide findings and caveats: Frequencies of public TCR beta families were cumulated, and this identified carriers of CMV plus the relevant HLA. Clonotypes of TCR beta that were HLA-C-restricted and CMV-specific dominated the ex vivo response.

This receptor was obtained from a human donor in good health (CMV status not recorded). Some clones in this sample may be carry-over from other donors' samples. The sequencing used cultured CD8+ T cells from PBMCs, collected from culture after CMV antigen stimulation. The chain couples TRBV7-6 to TRBJ1-5; perhaps TRBD1 as D (5 bases). The CDR3 nucleotides are TGTGCCAGCAGCTTAACTGGAGGGGCTAGCAATCAGCCCCAGCATTTT. Its translation: CASSLTGGASNQPQHF.